The 17 T cell receptor beta chains presented below share a single source sample, sequenced in a study of neurological immune-mediated disorders. TCRdb re-called the 5' RACE reads with MiXCR, one entry per CDR3 protein. The sample has 71,000 or so distinct CDR3 sequences, 12% to 15% seen once; the top ten hold 4.6%. Time point described: longitudinal time-point 1 (baseline). The sample consisted of PBMCs. The receptors were gathered from a female donor with HTLV-1-associated myelopathy (HAM/TSP).

This clonotype was seen ten or more times. J is TRBJ2-7 and V is TRBV5-1, with TRBD1 matching 7 bases. CDR3 size: 14 residues. Germline values: CDR1 SGHRS, CDR2 YFSETQ. With 6 bases clipped from V and 2 bases from J, the junction kept 8 bases outside the gene matches. The CDR3 nucleotides read TGCGCCAGCAACTTAGGGACAGCAACCTACGAGCAGTACTTC. It is translated as CASNLGTATYEQYF.

Comments on this clonotype: This may stem from a read error, because a much larger clone lies one nucleotide away. The chain combines TRBV6-5 with TRBJ2-1; unclear D gene. The CDR3 consists of 12 residues. Germline V gene sequence: CDR1 MNHEY, CDR2 SVGAGI. The CDR3 loop is CASGWSYNERFF. CDR3 DNA: TGTGCCAGCGGTTGGAGTTACAATGAGCGGTTCTTC.

There are many counts of this clonotype. This chain links TRBV5-1 with TRBJ2-7, with D possibly being TRBD2 (5 bases). This CDR3 contains 13 residues. Germline V CDR1 and CDR2: SGHRS, YFSETQ. V lost 4 bases and J 5 bases, leaving 13 bases between the germline ends. DNA of the CDR3: TGCGCCAGCAGCGTACTAGGGTCTCACGAGCAGTACTTC. Translation gives CASSVLGSHEQYF.

This clonotype came up many times. V is TRBV2 and J is TRBJ2-7; D unclear. Germline assignment: CDR1 SNHLY and CDR2 FYNNEI. The germline V and J ends were trimmed by 4 bases and 0 bases, with 10 bases remaining between them. The CDR3 has 14 amino acids. The CDR3 protein is CASSARADSYEQYF. The CDR3 DNA follows: TGTGCCAGCAGTGCCCGGGCGGACTCCTACGAGCAGTACTTC.

This clonotype turned up a few times. The rearrangement uses TRBV11-2 and TRBJ2-1; D might be TRBD1 (5 bases). V lost 5 bases and J lost 6, with 14 bases in between. This CDR3 spans 14 amino acids. Germline CDR1 is SGHAT and CDR2 is FQNNGV. CDR3 sequence reads: CASSTMDTGNEQFF. The DNA of the CDR3 is TGTGCCAGCAGCACGATGGACACGGGCAATGAGCAGTTCTTC. Drawing the rest from reference TRBV11-2 and TRBJ2-1, the complete variable domain is EAGVAQSPRYKIIEKRQSVAFWCNPISGHATLYWYQQILGQGPKLLIQFQNNGVVDDSQLPKDRFSAERLKGVDSTLKIQPAKLEDSAVYLCASSTMDTGNEQFFGPGTRLTVL.

In its sample, this clonotype was seen many times. V gene TRBV9 combines with J gene TRBJ2-7; D unclear. Germline-derived CDR1 and CDR2 are SGDLS and YYNGEE. There are 14 residues in the CDR3. Trimming removed 2 bases at V and 2 bases at J, with 11 bases between. DNA for the CDR3: TGTGCCAGCAGCGTCTCAGCGAGTACCTACGAGCAGTACTTC. Amino acids: CASSVSASTYEQYF.

Many counts were recorded for this clonotype. The gene calls are TRBV5-1 and TRBJ2-5; no definite D call. V gave up 3 bases and J gave up 3 bases, with 3 bases separating them. This CDR3 contains 11 residues. Germline CDR1 SGHRS, CDR2 YFSETQ. CDR3 residues: CASSWEETQYF. The CDR3 DNA reads TGCGCCAGCAGCTGGGAAGAGACCCAGTACTTC.

At least ten counts were recorded for this clonotype. The chain links TRBV4-1 to TRBJ2-7; 12 nucleotides align to TRBD1. V shed 4 bases and J 7 bases; nucleotides not matched to a gene: 8. This CDR3 contains 15 residues. The germline V gene has CDR1 MGHRA and CDR2 YSYEKL. The CDR3 loop is CASSPGQGARGEQYF. The CDR3 nucleotides are TGCGCCAGCAGCCCGGGACAGGGGGCGCGGGGGGAGCAGTACTTC.

This clonotype showed up many times. V is TRBV5-1 and J is TRBJ2-1; no definite D call. The CDR3 runs 15 residues. Per the germline V gene, CDR1 is SGHRS and CDR2 is YFSETQ. V was shortened by 1 base and J by 3 bases, with 11 bases between the two germline ends. CDR3: CASSLPPEYYNEQFF. The CDR3 DNA reads as TGCGCCAGCAGCTTGCCCCCAGAGTACTACAATGAGCAGTTCTTC.

This clonotype was seen many times. The chain employs TRBV7-3 and TRBJ1-1; D is unresolved. The length of the CDR3 is 13 residues. The germline V gene encodes CDR1 SGHTA and CDR2 FQGTGA. V was shortened by 8 bases and J by 4 bases, with 14 bases between the two germline ends. The CDR3 is CASQETTSTEAFF. CDR3 in DNA: TGTGCCAGCCAGGAAACGACGAGCACTGAAGCTTTCTTT.

This clonotype was seen just once. This may come from a read error, since a much larger clone is one base off. The CDR3 coding sequence is TGCAGTGTTCCTATGTGGACAGGGAAGACTGAAGCTTTCTTT. Residues: CSVPMWTGKTEAFF. The chain employs TRBV20-1 and TRBJ1-1, with TRBD1 matching over 8 bases. Germline V gives CDR1 DFQATT, CDR2 SNEGSKA (reference sequence). Trimming at V came to 7 bases and at J to 5 bases, leaving 12 bases not matched to a gene. CDR3 length: 14 amino acids.

This clonotype was found many times. The chain uses TRBV11-2 and TRBJ2-1; tentatively, D is TRBD1 (6 bases). CDR1 is SGHAT and CDR2 is FQNNGV in the germline V gene. The CDR3 has 14 residues. V lost 4 bases and J 9 bases, leaving 16 bases between the germline ends. The CDR3, as DNA: TGTGCCAGCAGCTATGGGACACGTGAGACTGAGCAGTTCTTC. Its protein is CASSYGTRETEQFF.

This clonotype occurred many times. This chain uses TRBV10-1 with TRBJ2-7; 8 positions match TRBD1. Germline-derived CDR1 and CDR2 are WNHNN and SYGVQD (reference sequence). V lost 5 bases to trimming and J lost 4 bases; unmatched junction nucleotides: 7. The CDR3 spans 14 residues. The CDR3 loop reads CASSPADRGYEQYF. The CDR3 nucleotides are TGCGCCAGCAGTCCCGCCGACAGGGGTTACGAGCAGTACTTC.

Ten or more counts support this clonotype. CDR3 coding DNA: TGCGCCAGCAGCCTGGAAACAGCCTATAATGAAAAACTGTTTTTT. This codes for CASSLETAYNEKLFF. The rearrangement links TRBV5-1 to TRBJ1-4; D gene uncertain. The CDR3 extends over 15 amino acids. The V end lost 4 bases, the J end lost 4 bases, and 14 bases lay between the germline ends. Germline CDR1 and CDR2: SGHRS and YFSETQ.

This clonotype was observed many times. CDR3 in DNA: TGTGCCACCAGCAGTAAGGGGGGGGAGCAGTACTTC. It is translated as CATSSKGGEQYF. The rearrangement links TRBV15 to TRBJ2-7, with a tentative D call TRBD2 (7 bases). Germline-derived CDR1 and CDR2 are LNHNV and YYDKDF (reference sequence). CDR3 length: 12 residues. The V gene lost 3 bases and the J gene lost 7 bases, with 10 bases spanning the gap.

In this sample, this clonotype turned up many times. The chain couples TRBV12-3 or TRBV12-4 to TRBJ2-7; D is tentatively TRBD1 or TRBD2 (5 bases each). The length of the CDR3 is 16 residues. Trimming took off 6 bases at V and 5 bases at J, with 23 bases between the two ends. The CDR3 is CASRSSTGRMTNEQYF. CDR3 bases: TGTGCCAGCAGGTCAAGTACGGGACGTATGACCAACGAGCAGTACTTC.

The chain combines TRBV21-1 with TRBJ2-3; the table calls TRBD1, which could not be checked here. TRBV21-1 is shown as a pseudogene. This CDR3 is built from 13 residues. The CDR3 DNA reads as TGTGCCAGCAGCACCCCAGGGGTGGATACGCAGTATTTT. Amino acid sequence: CASSTPGVDTQYF.